This T cell receptor (beta chain) originates from a study of blood T cell repertoires in COVID-19 (dated by TCRdb to the early 2020s). Describing the broader study: Collaborator samples came from the United States, Italy and Spain and covered acute and convalescent phases of COVID-19. The material from the prospective study consisted of cDNA or gDNA derived from T cells, B-cell-depleted T cells, or PBMCs. Deeply sampled blood TCRbeta repertoires from subjects exposed to, actively infected with, or recovered from COVID-19 were included in the dataset. The repertoires were released in a freely available public database meant as a resource for research on the immune response to SARS-CoV-2. Samples came from the ongoing ImmuneRACE study (first 160 participants) plus 1,254 subjects from 6 global collaborators. Nearly every sample came with metadata listing a de-identified subject ID, COVID-19 status, age in years and sex. Where HLA class I and class II types were available, the types were taken from metadata supplied by the sample provider, not from assay-based typing. Results the study describes overall, beyond this receptor: How much clinical and demographic metadata was included differed by source and by participant, and the metadata was provided uncurated.

TCRbeta CDR3 regions were amplified from genomic DNA by means of the immunoSEQ Assay, a bias-controlled multiplex PCR. As for how the authors treated the data: Nucleated cell counts per sample were estimated from amplification of reference gene primers within the assay. Sequence reads were collapsed and filtered to measure the absolute abundance of every unique TCRbeta CDR3 rearrangement. Productive Simpson clonality was computed per sample as the square root of Simpson's diversity index over productive rearrangements. In TCRdb, the immuneACCESS table is reduced to in-frame sequences with V and J assigned. These tables do not hold every clone; where another copy was compared, an unresolved V gene accounts for under half, and the others remain unexplained. V, J and clone size are those of that table, while D and trimming were read from the DNA. The sample profile shows approximately 330,000 clones; just under 90% of them were found once. The ten top clones hold over 9% of the sample.

V lost 6 bases and J lost 8 bases, and the count of bases not matched to a germline gene is 9. Including cysteine and phenylalanine, the CDR3 has 14 amino acids. Only CDR3 DNA is held: 42 bases, read in frame from base 1. Per the germline V gene (reference sequence), LNHDA is the CDR1 and SQIVND is the CDR2. Concerning this clone: The clone's antigen remains unknown. Base quality data are lacking; no much larger clone is found one base away.

In the prospective study, participants were about 18 to 100 years old, resided in about 25 geographic areas of the United States, and were enrolled through a virtual design. Cohort assignment in the prospective study relied on participant-reported clinical history from a screening survey and a study questionnaire. Recovered participants in ImmuneRACE Cohort 3 were defined as having two consecutive negative NP/OP PCR tests, clearance from a healthcare professional, or resolution of symptoms. Mobile phlebotomists in the prospective study collected whole blood, serum and a nasopharyngeal or oropharyngeal swab from every participant. Participants in the prospective study had the option to provide additional blood draws and questionnaires over a roughly 2-month period. Prospective study blood samples were shipped either frozen or at room temperature before DNA extraction.

The sequence joins TRBV19 to TRBJ2-1; 8 bases in between match TRBD2. This receptor was obtained from a woman aged 25 to 39 who had recovered from COVID-19. Sequencing input: PBMCs or T cells enriched from blood (not recorded which). In nucleotides, the sequence is TGTGCCAGTAGCCCGACCGCGCGGGGGGATGAGCAGTTCTTC. Translated, this is CASSPTARGDEQFF.